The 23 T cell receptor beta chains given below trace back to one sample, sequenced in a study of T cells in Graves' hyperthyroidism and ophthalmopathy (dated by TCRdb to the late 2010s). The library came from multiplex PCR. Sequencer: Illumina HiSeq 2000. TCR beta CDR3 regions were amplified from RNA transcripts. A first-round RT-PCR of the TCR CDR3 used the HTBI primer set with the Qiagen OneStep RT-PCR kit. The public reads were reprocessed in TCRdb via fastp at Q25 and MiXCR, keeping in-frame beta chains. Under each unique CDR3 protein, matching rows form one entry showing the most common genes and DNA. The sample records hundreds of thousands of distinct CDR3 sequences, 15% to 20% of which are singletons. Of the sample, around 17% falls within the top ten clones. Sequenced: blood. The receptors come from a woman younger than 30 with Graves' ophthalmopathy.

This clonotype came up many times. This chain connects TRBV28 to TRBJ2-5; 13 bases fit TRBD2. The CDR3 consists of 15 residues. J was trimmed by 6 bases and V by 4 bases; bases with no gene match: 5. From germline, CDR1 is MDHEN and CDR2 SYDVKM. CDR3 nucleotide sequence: TGTGCCAGCAGTTCAAGACTAGCGGGGGGCAAGACCCAGTACTTC. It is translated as CASSSRLAGGKTQYF.

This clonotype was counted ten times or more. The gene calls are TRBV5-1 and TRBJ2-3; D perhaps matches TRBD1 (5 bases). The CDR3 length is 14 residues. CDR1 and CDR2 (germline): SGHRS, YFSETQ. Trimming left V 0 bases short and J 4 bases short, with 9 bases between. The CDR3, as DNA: TGCGCCAGCAGCTTGGTCAGGGCCTCAGATACGCAGTATTTT. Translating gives CASSLVRASDTQYF.

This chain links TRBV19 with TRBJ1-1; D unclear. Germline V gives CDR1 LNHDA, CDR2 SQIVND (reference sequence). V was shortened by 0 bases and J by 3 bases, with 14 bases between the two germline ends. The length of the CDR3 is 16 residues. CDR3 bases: TGTGCCAGTAGTATAGAGGGGATTGGTGTTGACACTGAAGCTTTCTTT. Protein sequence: CASSIEGIGVDTEAFF.

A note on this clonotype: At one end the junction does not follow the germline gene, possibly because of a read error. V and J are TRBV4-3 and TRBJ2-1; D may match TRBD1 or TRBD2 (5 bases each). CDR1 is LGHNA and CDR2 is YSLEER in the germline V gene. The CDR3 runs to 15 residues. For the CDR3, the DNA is TGCGCCAGCAGCCAAGATGCGGGTTGGGGCAATGGGCAGTTCTTC. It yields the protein CASSQDAGWGNGQFF.

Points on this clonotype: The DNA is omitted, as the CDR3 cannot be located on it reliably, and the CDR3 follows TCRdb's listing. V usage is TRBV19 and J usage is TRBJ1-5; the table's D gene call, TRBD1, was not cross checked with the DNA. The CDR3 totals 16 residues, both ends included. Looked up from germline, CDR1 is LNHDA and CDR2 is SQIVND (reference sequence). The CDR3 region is CASQFGTGIRNQPRHF.

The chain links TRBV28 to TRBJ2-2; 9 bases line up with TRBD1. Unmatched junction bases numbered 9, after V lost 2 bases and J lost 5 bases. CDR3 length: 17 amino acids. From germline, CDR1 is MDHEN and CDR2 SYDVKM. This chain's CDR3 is CASSLPQGALKTGELFF. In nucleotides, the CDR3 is TGTGCCAGCAGTTTACCACAGGGGGCTTTAAAGACCGGGGAGCTGTTTTTT.

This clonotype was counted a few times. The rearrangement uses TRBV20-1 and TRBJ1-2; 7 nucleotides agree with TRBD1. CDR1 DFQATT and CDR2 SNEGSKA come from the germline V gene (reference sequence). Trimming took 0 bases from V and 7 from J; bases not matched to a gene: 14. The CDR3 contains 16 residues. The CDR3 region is CSARDQMRGPVSGYTF. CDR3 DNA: TGCAGTGCTAGAGATCAGATGAGGGGGCCAGTAAGTGGCTACACCTTC.

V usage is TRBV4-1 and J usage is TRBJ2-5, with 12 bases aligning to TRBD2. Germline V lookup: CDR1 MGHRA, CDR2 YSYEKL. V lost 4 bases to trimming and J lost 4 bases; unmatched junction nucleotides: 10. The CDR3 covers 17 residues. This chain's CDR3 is CASSPGLAGSRVETQYF. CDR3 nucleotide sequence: TGCGCCAGCAGCCCAGGACTAGCGGGGTCGAGAGTAGAGACCCAGTACTTC.

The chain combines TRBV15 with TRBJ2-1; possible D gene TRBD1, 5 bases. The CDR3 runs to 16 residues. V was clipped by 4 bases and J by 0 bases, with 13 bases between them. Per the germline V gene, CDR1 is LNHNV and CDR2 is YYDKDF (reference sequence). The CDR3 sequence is CATSNHRPSSYNEQFF. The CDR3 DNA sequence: TGTGCCACCAGCAATCACAGGCCTAGCTCCTACAATGAGCAGTTCTTC.

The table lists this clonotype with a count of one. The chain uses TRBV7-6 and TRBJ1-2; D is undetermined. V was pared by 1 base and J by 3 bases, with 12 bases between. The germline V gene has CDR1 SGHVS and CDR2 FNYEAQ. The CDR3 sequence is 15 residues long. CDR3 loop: CASSLGIWDDYGYTF. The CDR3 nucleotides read TGTGCCAGCAGCTTAGGGATATGGGATGACTATGGCTACACCTTC. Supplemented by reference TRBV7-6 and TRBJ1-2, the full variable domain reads GAGVSQSPRYKVTKRGQDVALRCDPISGHVSLYWYRQALGQGPEFLTYFNYEAQQDKSGLPNDRFSAERPEGSISTLTIQRTEQRDSAMYRCASSLGIWDDYGYTFGSGTRLTVV.

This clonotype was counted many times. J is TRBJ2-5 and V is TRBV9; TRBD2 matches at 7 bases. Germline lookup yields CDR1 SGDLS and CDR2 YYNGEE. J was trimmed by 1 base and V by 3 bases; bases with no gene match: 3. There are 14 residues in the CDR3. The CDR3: CASSAVAGQETQYF. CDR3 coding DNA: TGTGCCAGCAGCGCTGTAGCGGGCCAAGAGACCCAGTACTTC. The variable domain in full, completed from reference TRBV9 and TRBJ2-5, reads DSGVTQTPKHLITATGQRVTLRCSPRSGDLSVYWYQQSLDQGLQFLIQYYNGEERAKGNILERFSAQQFPDLHSELNLSSLELGDSALYFCASSAVAGQETQYFGPGTRLLVL.

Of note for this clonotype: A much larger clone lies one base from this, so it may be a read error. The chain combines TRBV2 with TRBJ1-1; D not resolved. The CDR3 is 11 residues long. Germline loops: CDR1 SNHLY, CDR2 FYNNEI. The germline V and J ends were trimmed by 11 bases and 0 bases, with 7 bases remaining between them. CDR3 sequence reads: CARNMNTEAFF. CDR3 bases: TGTGCCCGCAATATGAACACTGAAGCTTTCTTT.

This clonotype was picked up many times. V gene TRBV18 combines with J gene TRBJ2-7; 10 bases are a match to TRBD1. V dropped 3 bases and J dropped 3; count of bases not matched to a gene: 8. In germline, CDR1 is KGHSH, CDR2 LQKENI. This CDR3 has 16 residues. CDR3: CASSPPGQGGIYEQYF. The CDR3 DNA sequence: TGTGCCAGCTCACCTCCAGGACAGGGGGGGATCTACGAGCAGTACTTC.

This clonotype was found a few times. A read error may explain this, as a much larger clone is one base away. The CDR3, as DNA: TGTGCCAGCAGTTTCGAGCGGGCGAACACTGAAGCTTTCTTT. The encoded protein is CASSFERANTEAFF. This chain joins TRBV28 and TRBJ1-1; D remains ambiguous. Trimming cost V 3 bases and J 1 base, with 9 bases left between them. The CDR3 loop spans 14 amino acids. CDR1 and CDR2 (germline): MDHEN, SYDVKM.

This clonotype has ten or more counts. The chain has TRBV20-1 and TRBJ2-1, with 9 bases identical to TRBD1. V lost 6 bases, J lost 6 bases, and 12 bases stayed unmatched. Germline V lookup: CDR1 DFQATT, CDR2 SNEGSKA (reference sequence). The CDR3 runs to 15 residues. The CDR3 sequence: CSATAGTGFRNEQFF. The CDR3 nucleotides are TGCAGTGCCACCGCCGGGACAGGGTTTCGCAATGAGCAGTTCTTC.

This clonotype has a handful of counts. In nucleotides, the CDR3 is TGTGCCAGCAGTCGCCCTAAGACTAGCGGCAGCCCACCCACAGATACGCAGTATTTT. It yields the protein CASSRPKTSGSPPTDTQYF. The genes are TRBV6-2 or TRBV6-3 and TRBJ2-3; 9 bases are a match to TRBD2. The CDR3 consists of 19 residues. The junction had 17 bases not matched to a gene; V was cut back by 5 bases and J by 2 bases. Germline CDR1 is MNHEY and CDR2 is SVGEGT.

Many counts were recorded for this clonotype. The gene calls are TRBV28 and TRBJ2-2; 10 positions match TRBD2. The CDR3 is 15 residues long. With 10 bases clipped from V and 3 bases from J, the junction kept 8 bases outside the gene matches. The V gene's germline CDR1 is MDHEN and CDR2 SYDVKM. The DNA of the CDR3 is TGTGCCATCAAGAGCGGGAGGGCCGACACCGGGGAGCTGTTTTTT. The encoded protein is CAIKSGRADTGELFF.

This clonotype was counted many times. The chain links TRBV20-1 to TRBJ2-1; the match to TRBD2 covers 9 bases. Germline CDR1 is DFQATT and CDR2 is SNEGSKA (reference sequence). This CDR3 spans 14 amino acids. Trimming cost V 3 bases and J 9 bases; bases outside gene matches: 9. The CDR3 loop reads CSASRAGGLGEQFF. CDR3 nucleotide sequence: TGCAGTGCTAGTCGCGCGGGGGGGCTGGGTGAGCAGTTCTTC.

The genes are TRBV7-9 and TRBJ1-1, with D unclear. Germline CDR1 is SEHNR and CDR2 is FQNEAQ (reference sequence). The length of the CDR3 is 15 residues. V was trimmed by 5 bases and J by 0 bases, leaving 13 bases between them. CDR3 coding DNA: TGTGCCAGCAGCCAAGTGGCGGAAATGAACACTGAAGCTTTCTTT. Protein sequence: CASSQVAEMNTEAFF.

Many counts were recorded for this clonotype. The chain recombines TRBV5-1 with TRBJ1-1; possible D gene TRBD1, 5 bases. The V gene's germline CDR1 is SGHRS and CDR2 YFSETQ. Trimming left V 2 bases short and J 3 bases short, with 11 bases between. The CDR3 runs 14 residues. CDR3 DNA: TGCGCCAGCAGCTTCCGGCAGGGTTACACTGAAGCTTTCTTT. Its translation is CASSFRQGYTEAFF.

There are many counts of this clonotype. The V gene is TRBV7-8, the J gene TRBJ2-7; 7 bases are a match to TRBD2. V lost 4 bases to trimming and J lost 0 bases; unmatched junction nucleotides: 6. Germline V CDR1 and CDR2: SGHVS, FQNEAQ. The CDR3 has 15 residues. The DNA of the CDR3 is TGTGCCAGCAGCTCGGGCGGGGGAAGCTCCTACGAGCAGTACTTC. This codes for CASSSGGGSSYEQYF.

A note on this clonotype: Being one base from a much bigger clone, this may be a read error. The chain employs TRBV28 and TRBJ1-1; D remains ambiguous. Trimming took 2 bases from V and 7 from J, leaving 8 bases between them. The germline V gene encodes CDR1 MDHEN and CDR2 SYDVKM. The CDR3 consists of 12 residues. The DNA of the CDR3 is TGTGCCAGCAGTTTACAGGAGGTTGAAGCTTTCTTT. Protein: CASSLQEVEAFF.

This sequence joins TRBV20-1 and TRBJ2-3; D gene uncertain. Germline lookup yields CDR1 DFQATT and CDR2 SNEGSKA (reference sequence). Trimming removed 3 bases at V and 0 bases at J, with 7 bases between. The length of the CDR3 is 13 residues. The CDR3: CSASSSSTDTQYF. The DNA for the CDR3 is TGCAGTGCTAGTTCGTCTAGCACAGATACGCAGTATTTT.